This T cell receptor (beta chain) derives from a study of beta chain features in type 1 diabetes. This clone was seen a handful of times. Antigen specificity is unknown. Via the markers CD45RO/CCR7/CD25/CD127/CD95/CD27, stem cell-like memory, regulatory, central memory and naive CD4+ cells were sorted. Over 95% purity was reached by all sorted populations. Germline assignment: CDR1 MGHRA and CDR2 YSYEKL. The CDR3 contains 15 residues. Losses at the gene ends were 4 bases for V and 3 bases for J; bases not matched to a gene: 7. Overall study results and limits: Naive, central memory and Treg TCRB repertoires appeared more alike in patients than in healthy donors.

What was sequenced were expressed TCRB transcripts, since all of the isolated RNA had been reverse transcribed. Generated by immunoSEQ multiplex PCR, the TCRdb table keeps only in-frame clones and is missing some. The sample includes roughly 400,000 clones, over 11% seen only once; the top ten take less than 0.04%. The source material was naive CD4+ T cells from blood. The sequence derives from a man younger than 40 in good health. This sequence joins TRBV4-1 and TRBJ2-3, with TRBD2 matching over 7 bases. The CDR3 protein is CASSLGSGVTDTQYF. DNA for the CDR3: TGCGCCAGCAGCCTCGGCAGCGGGGTAACAGATACGCAGTATTTT.